This T cell receptor beta chain was obtained from a study of OX40 agonist ivuxolimab in advanced cancers. Background on the whole study: The costimulatory receptor OX40 (CD134) was targeted by ivuxolimab, a fully human IgG2 agonistic monoclonal antibody. Partial responses occurred in three dose-escalation patients, of whom one had hepatocellular carcinoma and two had cutaneous melanoma. Of the approximately 54 patients in dose escalation, some 20 had hepatocellular carcinoma, about 15 had melanoma, 9 had renal cell carcinoma and 9 had head and neck cancer. In the dose-escalation cohort, 75% to 90% of patients were male, and the mean age was 60 years with a range of roughly 20 to 79. Peripheral TCRbeta sequencing aimed to test whether ivuxolimab altered TCR sequence diversity and caused clonal T-cell expansion. Intravenous ivuxolimab was administered to patients every 2 weeks at six dose levels: 0.01, 0.1, 0.3, 1.5, 3 and 10 mg/kg. Prior anti-PD-1, anti-PD-L1 or anti-CTLA-4 therapy was permitted, and checkpoint inhibitors had been received by 30% to 40% of dose-escalation patients. The paper describes the monotherapy dose-escalation part (N ≈ 51 patients) of the phase I trial of ivuxolimab.

Patients with autoimmune disease history or receiving systemic immunosuppression were excluded from the trial. Peripheral blood for TCR sequencing was collected from all dose cohorts at baseline, on cycle 4 day 1, and on cycle 7 day 1. The samples were drawn from a first-in-human, open-label, multicenter phase I dose-escalation trial of ivuxolimab. Adults with locally advanced or metastatic head and neck squamous cell, hepatocellular, melanoma or renal cell carcinoma were enrolled in the trial. Before TCR sequencing, CD4+ and CD8+ T cells were separately sorted from peripheral blood. Concerning this clone itself: The antigen it recognizes is unknown. The record has no base qualities; no much larger clone is one base away. The sample contains more than one DNA sequence encoding this CDR3.

From its cysteine to its phenylalanine, the CDR3 spans 13 amino acids. The only DNA kept is the CDR3, 39 bases in frame from the first base. Reading the germline V gene (reference sequence) gives CDR1 SSHAT and CDR2 FNYEAQ. Trimming removed 4 bases from V and 0 bases from J, leaving 6 bases between the germline ends. Study-wide conclusions, independent of this receptor: In partial responders in the 0.1-3.0 mg/kg groups, normalized peripheral clonal expansion was found to be among the lowest, especially among CD8+ T cells. At doses from 0.1 to 3.0 mg/kg, clonal expansion was seen in both CD4+ and CD8+ blood T cells between baseline and week 6. Low levels of normalized T-cell clonal expansion were also shown by some nonresponding patients. Which antigens the clonally expanded peripheral T cells were specific for was not determined. After ivuxolimab, more expanded clones were found on average in CD8+ T cells than in CD4+ T cells.

To sequence the TCRbeta CDR3 region, genomic DNA was isolated from the sorted cells. The immunoSEQ Assay was used for sequencing of TCRbeta CDR3 regions. TCRdb retrieved this table from immuneACCESS and kept in-frame rearrangements only. Not all clones are present; in checked studies, unresolved V genes account for under half, and no reason is known for the remainder. The sample yields roughly 50,000 clones; around nine tenths were counted once. The ten biggest clones cover around 6% of the sample. Specimen: CD4+ or CD8+ T cells sorted from blood, collected in a trial of the OX40 agonist ivuxolimab. Recombination joined TRBV7-7 with TRBJ1-1, with no confidently assigned D gene. This receptor was obtained from an adult with an advanced solid tumor such as melanoma, head and neck, liver or kidney cancer. The sequence in DNA is TGTGCCAGCAGCTCTACAATGAACACTGAAGCTTTCTTT. It codes for CASSSTMNTEAFF.